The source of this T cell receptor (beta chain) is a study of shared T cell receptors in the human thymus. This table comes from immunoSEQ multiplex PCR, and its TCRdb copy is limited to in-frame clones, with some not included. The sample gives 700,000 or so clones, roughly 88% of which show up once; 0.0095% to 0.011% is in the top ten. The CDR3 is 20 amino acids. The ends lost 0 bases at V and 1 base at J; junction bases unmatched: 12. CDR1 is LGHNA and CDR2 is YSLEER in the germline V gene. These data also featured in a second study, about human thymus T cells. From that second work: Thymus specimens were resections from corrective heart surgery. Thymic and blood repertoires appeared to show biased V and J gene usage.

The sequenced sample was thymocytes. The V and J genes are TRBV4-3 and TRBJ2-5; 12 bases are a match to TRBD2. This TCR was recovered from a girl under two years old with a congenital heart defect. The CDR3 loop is CASSQDRGTSGPPRQETQYF. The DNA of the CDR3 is TGCGCCAGCAGCCAAGATAGGGGGACTAGCGGGCCCCCACGCCAAGAGACCCAGTACTTC.